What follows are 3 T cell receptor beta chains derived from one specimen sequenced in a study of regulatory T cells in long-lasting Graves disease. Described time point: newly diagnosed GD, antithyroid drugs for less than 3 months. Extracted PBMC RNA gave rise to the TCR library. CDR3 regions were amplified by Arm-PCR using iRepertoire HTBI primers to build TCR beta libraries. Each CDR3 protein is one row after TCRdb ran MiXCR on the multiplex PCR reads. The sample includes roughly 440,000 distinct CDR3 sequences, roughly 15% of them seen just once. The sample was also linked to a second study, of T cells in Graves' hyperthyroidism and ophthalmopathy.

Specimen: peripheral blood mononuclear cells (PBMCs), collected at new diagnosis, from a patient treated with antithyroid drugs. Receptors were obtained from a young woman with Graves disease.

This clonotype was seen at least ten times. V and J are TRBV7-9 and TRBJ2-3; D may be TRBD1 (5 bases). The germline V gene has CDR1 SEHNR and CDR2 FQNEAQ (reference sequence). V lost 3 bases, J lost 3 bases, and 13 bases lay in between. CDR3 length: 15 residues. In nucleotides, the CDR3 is TGTGCCAGCAGCTTGTCAGGGCGTTTGACAGATACGCAGTATTTT. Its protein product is CASSLSGRLTDTQYF.

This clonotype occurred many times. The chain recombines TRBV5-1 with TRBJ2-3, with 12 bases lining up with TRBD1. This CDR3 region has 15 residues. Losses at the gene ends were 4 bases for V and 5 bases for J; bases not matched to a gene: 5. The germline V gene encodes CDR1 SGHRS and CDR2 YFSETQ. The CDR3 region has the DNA TGCGCCAGCAGCCGGGACAGGGGGCTAGGAGATACGCAGTATTTT. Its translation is CASSRDRGLGDTQYF.

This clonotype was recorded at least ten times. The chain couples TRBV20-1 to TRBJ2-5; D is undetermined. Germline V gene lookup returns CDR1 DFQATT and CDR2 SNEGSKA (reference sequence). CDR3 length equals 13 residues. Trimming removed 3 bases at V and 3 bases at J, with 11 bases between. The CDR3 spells CSASRASEETQYF. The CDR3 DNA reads TGCAGTGCTAGTCGGGCGTCCGAAGAGACCCAGTACTTC.